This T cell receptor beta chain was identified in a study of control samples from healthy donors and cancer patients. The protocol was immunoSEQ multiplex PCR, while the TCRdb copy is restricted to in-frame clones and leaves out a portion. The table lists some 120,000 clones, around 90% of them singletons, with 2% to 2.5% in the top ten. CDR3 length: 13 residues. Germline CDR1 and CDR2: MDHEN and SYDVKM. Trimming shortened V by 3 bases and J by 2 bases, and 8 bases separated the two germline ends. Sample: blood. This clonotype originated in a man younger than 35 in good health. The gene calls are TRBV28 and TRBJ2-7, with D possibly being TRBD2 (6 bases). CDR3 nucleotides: TGTGCCAGCAGTTTGCCGGGGGCCTACGAGCAGTACTTC. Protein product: CASSLPGAYEQYF.